Below are 25 T cell receptor beta chains sequenced from a single sample in a study of T-cell reconstitution after alpha-beta-depleted transplantation in children. Researchers prepared the TCRbeta library using unique molecular identifiers, the study reports. TCRdb used MiXCR to reprocess the PCR reads, holding one entry per CDR3 protein. The sample records 500,000 to 600,000 distinct CDR3 sequences, around 17% being singletons. Sequences were derived from PBMCs from the stem cell graft donor, sampled from the stem cell graft. The receptors derive from a human donor who donated a stem cell graft to a child with acute lymphoblastic leukemia.

This clonotype was seen ten or more times. The chain employs TRBV7-6 and TRBJ1-1; 7 nucleotides match TRBD1. The CDR3 covers 15 residues. With 1 base clipped from V and 4 bases from J, the junction kept 6 bases outside the gene matches. The germline V gene has CDR1 SGHVS and CDR2 FNYEAQ. CDR3 amino acids: CASSLGTGGGTEAFF. CDR3 DNA sequence: TGTGCCAGCAGCTTAGGGACAGGAGGGGGCACTGAAGCTTTCTTT.

CDR3 sequence (DNA): TGCGCCAGCAGCCCGGAACTAGCCTCAGATACGCAGTATTTT. Its translation: CASSPELASDTQYF. The V gene is TRBV5-1, the J gene TRBJ2-3, with D tentatively TRBD2 (6 bases). There are 14 residues in the CDR3. Germline V lookup: CDR1 SGHRS, CDR2 YFSETQ. V was shortened by 4 bases and J by 4 bases, with 13 bases between the two germline ends.

This clonotype was seen ten or more times. The J gene is TRBJ1-1, the V gene TRBV12-3 or TRBV12-4, with a tentative D call TRBD1 (5 bases). The V end lost 5 bases, the J end lost 0 bases, and 10 bases lay between the germline ends. The CDR3 has 14 amino acids. The CDR3 sequence is CASSRQYLNTEAFF. The CDR3 region has the DNA TGTGCCAGCAGTAGACAGTACTTGAACACTGAAGCTTTCTTT.

The chain joins TRBV20-1 to TRBJ1-4, with D perhaps matching TRBD1 (5 bases). V was cut by 2 bases and J by 7 bases, with 17 bases left in between. The germline V gene encodes CDR1 DFQATT and CDR2 SNEGSKA (reference sequence). CDR3 size: 15 residues. This CDR3 reads CSARKRMQGREKLFF. The CDR3 coding sequence is TGCAGTGCTAGAAAAAGGATGCAGGGACGTGAAAAACTGTTTTTT.

V and J are TRBV20-1 and TRBJ2-4; the match to TRBD1 covers 8 bases. V trimming: 6 bases; J trimming: 0 bases; junction bases outside the gene matches: 4. The germline CDR1 and CDR2 sequences are DFQATT and SNEGSKA (reference sequence). CDR3 length: 14 amino acids. The CDR3: CSALDRAAKNIQYF. In nucleotides, the CDR3 is TGCAGTGCACTGGACAGGGCAGCCAAAAACATTCAGTACTTC.

This clonotype appeared a few times. The rearrangement uses TRBV7-3 and TRBJ1-4; possibly TRBD1 for D (6 bases). CDR3 size: 15 residues. The V end was cut by 6 bases, the J end by 5 bases, with 16 bases between. Germline lookup yields CDR1 SGHTA and CDR2 FQGTGA. CDR3 protein: CASSPSGGPNEKLFF. The CDR3 region has the DNA TGTGCCAGCAGTCCGTCCGGGGGGCCAAATGAAAAACTGTTTTTT.

This clonotype was observed a handful of times. This chain connects TRBV21-1 to TRBJ2-1; the DNA was not compared with TRBD1, the D call given in the table. TRBV21-1 corresponds to a pseudogene. The CDR3 spans 14 residues. CDR3 region: CASSTRGRGNEQFF. The CDR3 DNA reads as TGTGCCAGCAGCACCAGGGGGCGCGGGAATGAGCAGTTCTTC.

This clonotype has more than one count but fewer than ten. The chain uses TRBV10-1 and TRBJ2-2, with TRBD1 identical over 7 bases. The CDR3 contains 14 residues. With V trimmed by 3 bases and J by 6 bases, 4 bases remained unmatched. The V gene's germline CDR1 is WNHNN and CDR2 SYGVQD (reference sequence). In DNA form, the CDR3 reads TGCGCCAGCAGTGAATCAGGGGGACCCGGGGAGCTGTTTTTT. Its translation is CASSESGGPGELFF.

V is TRBV5-1 and J is TRBJ2-2, with a tentative D call TRBD1 (6 bases). Germline CDR1 reads SGHRS; CDR2 reads YFSETQ. The length of the CDR3 is 16 residues. V lost 1 base and J lost 1, with 11 bases in between. The CDR3 region has the DNA TGCGCCAGCAGCTTGAGGCCACAGGGGAACACCGGGGAGCTGTTTTTT. Translated: CASSLRPQGNTGELFF. The whole variable domain, filled in from reference TRBV5-1 and TRBJ2-2, reads KAGVTQTPRYLIKTRGQQVTLSCSPISGHRSVSWYQQTPGQGLQFLFEYFSETQRNKGNFPGRFSGRQFSNSRSEMNVSTLELGDSALYLCASSLRPQGNTGELFFGEGSRLTVL.

The chain joins TRBV7-2 to TRBJ2-2, with D perhaps TRBD2 (6 bases). CDR3 length equals 15 residues. V was trimmed by 2 bases and J by 4 bases, leaving 11 bases between them. Germline V gene data show CDR1 as SGHTA and CDR2 as FQGNSA. CDR3 sequence reads: CASSLKGGGTGELFF. The CDR3 DNA is TGTGCCAGCAGCTTAAAGGGAGGAGGCACCGGGGAGCTGTTTTTT. Drawing the rest from reference TRBV7-2 and TRBJ2-2, the complete variable domain is GAGVSQSPSNKVTEKGKDVELRCDPISGHTALYWYRQSLGQGLEFLIYFQGNSAPDKSGLPSDRFSAERTGGSVSTLTIQRTQQEDSAVYLCASSLKGGGTGELFFGEGSRLTVL.

This clonotype appeared a single time. V is TRBV7-9 and J is TRBJ2-3; 8 bases are a match to TRBD2. The V segment lost 0 bases and the J segment 4 bases; nucleotides outside the gene matches: 6. The CDR3 extends over 16 amino acids. Germline V gene sequence: CDR1 SEHNR, CDR2 FQNEAQ (reference sequence). This chain's CDR3 is CASSLARTSSADTQYF. The CDR3 DNA reads TGTGCCAGCAGCTTAGCTCGGACTAGCAGCGCAGATACGCAGTATTTT.

The CDR3 coding sequence is TGTGCCAGCAGCTTCCCCGGAGACCTCCACTTT. Translating gives CASSFPGDLHF. The V call is TRBV11-2, the J call TRBJ1-6; no firm D call. The CDR3 is 11 amino acids. Trimming took 3 bases from V and 15 from J, leaving 9 bases between them. Germline loops: CDR1 SGHAT, CDR2 FQNNGV.

This clonotype has more than one count but fewer than ten. V and J are TRBV27 and TRBJ2-1; possibly TRBD2 for D (5 bases). This CDR3 spans 13 amino acids. V was shortened by 5 bases and J by 11 bases, with 16 bases between the two germline ends. Germline loops: CDR1 MNHEY, CDR2 SMNVEV (reference sequence). CDR3 sequence: CASSPLNAGKQFF. CDR3 coding DNA: TGTGCCAGCAGTCCCTTGAATGCCGGGAAGCAGTTCTTC.

This clonotype was observed a handful of times. This chain joins TRBV12-3 or TRBV12-4 and TRBJ2-5; TRBD2 matches at 9 bases. V lost 2 bases, J lost 1 base, and 5 bases stayed unmatched. This CDR3 has 16 amino acids. CDR3 amino acids: CASSLSPSGAQETQYF. CDR3 nucleotides: TGTGCCAGCAGTTTATCTCCTAGCGGGGCCCAAGAGACCCAGTACTTC.

This clonotype was observed a few times. The chain is built from TRBV27 and TRBJ2-5; a weak D match, TRBD2 (5 bases). The CDR3 is 14 amino acids. The V and J ends lost 4 bases and 2 bases respectively, with 11 bases between them. Per the germline V gene, CDR1 is MNHEY and CDR2 is SMNVEV (reference sequence). CDR3 protein: CASSWIAPQETQYF. CDR3 DNA: TGTGCCAGCAGTTGGATAGCGCCTCAAGAGACCCAGTACTTC.

This clonotype was recorded a few times. The chain combines TRBV7-3 with TRBJ2-2, with D perhaps matching TRBD1 (5 bases). There are 12 residues in the CDR3. With 3 bases removed from V and 8 bases from J, the gap between germline ends came to 7 bases. Germline CDR1 reads SGHTA; CDR2 reads FQGTGA. This CDR3 reads CASSFNRGELFF. The CDR3 nucleotides are TGTGCCAGCAGCTTTAACAGGGGGGAGCTGTTTTTT.

The rearrangement uses TRBV7-9 and TRBJ1-4; TRBD1 matches at 8 bases. There are 14 residues in the CDR3. Germline V gene lookup returns CDR1 SEHNR and CDR2 FQNEAQ (reference sequence). V shed 4 bases and J 3 bases; nucleotides not matched to a gene: 1. The CDR3 protein is CASSWGQANEKLFF. In DNA, the CDR3 is TGTGCCAGCAGCTGGGGACAGGCTAATGAAAAACTGTTTTTT.

This clonotype was detected only a few times. V usage is TRBV5-6 and J usage is TRBJ2-1; D ambiguous. Germline V gene data show CDR1 as SGHDT and CDR2 as YYEEEE. CDR3 length: 11 residues. V lost 1 base and J lost 8, with 4 bases in between. In DNA form, the CDR3 reads TGTGCCAGCAGCTTGATGTATGAGCAGTTCTTC. Translation: CASSLMYEQFF.

This rearrangement joins TRBV5-1 to TRBJ2-1; TRBD1 is a possible D gene (6 bases). V gave up 7 bases and J gave up 4 bases, with 12 bases separating them. Germline V gene data show CDR1 as SGHRS and CDR2 as YFSETQ. This CDR3 is 13 amino acids long. CDR3 protein: CASGRDNYNEQFF. CDR3 in DNA: TGCGCCAGCGGCCGGGACAATTACAATGAGCAGTTCTTC.

This clonotype appeared a few times. The chain carries TRBV5-6 and TRBJ2-1; 7 bases agree with TRBD2. From germline, CDR1 is SGHDT and CDR2 YYEEEE. This CDR3 contains 16 residues. Trimming cost V 0 bases and J 3 bases; bases outside gene matches: 6. This chain's CDR3 is CASSLVLAVVYNEQFF. CDR3 DNA sequence: TGTGCCAGCAGCTTGGTGCTAGCGGTCGTCTACAATGAGCAGTTCTTC.

CDR3 loop: CASSLYYGDSNQPQHF. In DNA form, the CDR3 reads TGTGCCAGCAGTTTATATTACGGGGATAGCAATCAGCCCCAGCATTTT. V and J are TRBV28 and TRBJ1-5; D is unresolved. The CDR3 is 16 amino acids. The V gene lost 1 base and the J gene lost 0 bases, with 10 bases spanning the gap. Germline V gene lookup returns CDR1 MDHEN and CDR2 SYDVKM. Full variable domain (rest looked up from reference TRBV28 and TRBJ1-5): DVKVTQSSRYLVKRTGEKVFLECVQDMDHENMFWYRQDPGLGLRLIYFSYDVKMKEKGDIPEGYSVSREKKERFSLILESASTNQTSMYLCASSLYYGDSNQPQHFGDGTRLSIL.

This clonotype has just a few counts. This chain joins TRBV5-1 and TRBJ1-5; weak D call: TRBD1 (5 bases). Germline assignment: CDR1 SGHRS and CDR2 YFSETQ. The V gene lost 2 bases and the J gene lost 2 bases, with 26 bases spanning the gap. The CDR3 loop spans 20 amino acids. This chain's CDR3 is CASSFLRVPLLPRGNQPQHF. The CDR3 nucleotides are TGCGCCAGCAGCTTTCTCAGGGTTCCCCTTTTACCCAGAGGCAATCAGCCCCAGCATTTT.

Only a few counts were recorded for this clonotype. The chain is built from TRBV5-5 and TRBJ1-1; D uncertain. This CDR3 contains 14 residues. Germline assignment: CDR1 SGHKS and CDR2 YYEKEE (reference sequence). V gave up 4 bases and J gave up 1 base, with 11 bases separating them. CDR3 amino acids: CASSAGRTNTEAFF. CDR3 nucleotides: TGTGCCAGCAGCGCGGGCCGGACGAACACTGAAGCTTTCTTT.

This clonotype was counted only a few times. The chain has TRBV27 and TRBJ1-1, with D possibly TRBD1 on 5 matching bases. From germline, CDR1 is MNHEY and CDR2 SMNVEV (reference sequence). V was pared by 7 bases and J by 0 bases, with 21 bases between. There are 17 residues in the CDR3. The CDR3 loop reads CASTKTARVSMNTEAFF. DNA of the CDR3: TGTGCCAGCACCAAAACGGCCAGGGTCTCCATGAACACTGAAGCTTTCTTT.

There are a few counts of this clonotype. V gene TRBV7-9 combines with J gene TRBJ2-7; TRBD2 agrees at 9 bases. The CDR3 consists of 15 residues. Germline trimming cut 5 bases from V and 2 bases from J; bases unmatched to any gene: 7. Germline V gives CDR1 SEHNR, CDR2 FQNEAQ (reference sequence). CDR3 DNA sequence: TGTGCCAGCAGCCTCGGACTAGCGATACCCTACGAGCAGTACTTC. Encoded protein: CASSLGLAIPYEQYF.